The 16 T cell receptor beta chains listed next were all sequenced from one sample in a study of CD8+CD57+ T cells in acquired aplastic anemia. Patients sequenced had flow cytometry evidence of CD8+CD57+ cell expansion. The template used for profiling TCR beta VDJ and CDR3 was genomic DNA. TCRdb reprocessed the reads with MiXCR, giving one entry per CDR3 protein. This table holds 95,000 to 150,000 distinct CDR3 sequences, nearly 40% found once. Input material: sorted CD4+, CD8+, or CD8+CD57+ T cells (not recorded which) from PBMCs. Source of these receptors: a human donor with aplastic anemia.

This rearrangement joins TRBV4-1 to TRBJ1-4; 7 bases fit TRBD1. The CDR3 is 14 residues long. Germline assignment: CDR1 MGHRA and CDR2 YSYEKL. The V gene end was trimmed by 2 bases and the J gene end by 4 bases; junction bases not matched to a gene: 1. This CDR3 is CASSQRQGNEKLFF. The CDR3 DNA reads TGCGCCAGCAGCCAACGACAGGGTAATGAAAAACTGTTTTTT.

There are a few counts of this clonotype. The V and J genes are TRBV6-1 and TRBJ1-2; TRBD1 is a possible D gene (6 bases). Trimming removed 6 bases from V and 8 bases from J, with 16 bases in between. The CDR3 spans 13 residues. The germline V gene has CDR1 MNHNS and CDR2 SASEGT. The CDR3 spells CASSIPGQAGYTF. CDR3 nucleotides: TGTGCCAGCAGCATACCGGGACAAGCGGGCTACACCTTC.

The rearrangement joins TRBV20-1 to TRBJ2-7; TRBD2 aligns across 7 bases. V shed 0 bases, J shed 3 bases, and the junction held 11 bases outside the gene matches. Germline V gene lookup returns CDR1 DFQATT and CDR2 SNEGSKA (reference sequence). The CDR3 contains 16 residues. The CDR3 region is CSARDLGGGDSYEQYF. The DNA for the CDR3 is TGCAGTGCTAGAGATTTGGGCGGGGGAGACAGCTACGAGCAGTACTTC.

This clonotype was counted once. The CDR3 sequence: CSARDGSDSYQETQYF. The CDR3 coding sequence is TGCAGTGCTAGAGATGGTTCGGACAGCTACCAAGAGACCCAGTACTTC. The chain uses TRBV20-1 and TRBJ2-5; D is possibly TRBD1 (6 bases). This CDR3 comprises 16 residues. CDR1 DFQATT and CDR2 SNEGSKA come from the germline V gene (reference sequence). V gave up 0 bases and J gave up 0 bases, with 14 bases separating them.

The table lists this clonotype with many counts. This rearrangement joins TRBV6-2 or TRBV6-3 to TRBJ1-6; D unclear. The CDR3 consists of 13 residues. Trimming took off 5 bases at V and 7 bases at J, with 9 bases between the two ends. Looked up from germline, CDR1 is MNHEY and CDR2 is SVGEGT. CDR3 sequence (DNA): TGTGCCAGCAGTAACCCTACGAATTCACCCCTCCACTTT. Translation: CASSNPTNSPLHF.

With regard to this clonotype: One end of the junction fails to match germline, which may point to a read error. The chain carries TRBV14 and TRBJ2-7; D ambiguous. CDR1 and CDR2 from the germline V gene are SGHDN and FVKESK. The CDR3 is made up of 14 amino acids. CDR3 sequence (DNA): TGTGTCAGCAGCCAAGATTTCAAGGGAAGTGAGCGGTACTTC. It codes for CVSSQDFKGSERYF.

This clonotype was detected many times. The chain carries TRBV24-1 and TRBJ1-6, with D maybe TRBD1 (6 bases). The CDR3 covers 16 residues. Germline assignment: CDR1 KGHDR and CDR2 SFDVKD. V lost 4 bases and J lost 9, with 18 bases in between. CDR3 coding DNA: TGTGCCACCAGTGAGGGGGACATTCACAGAGGTTCACCCCTCCACTTT. Its protein product is CATSEGDIHRGSPLHF.

The CDR3: CSVATGSGYGYTF. The CDR3 DNA sequence: TGCAGCGTTGCTACAGGGTCGGGCTATGGCTACACCTTC. The chain has TRBV29-1 and TRBJ1-2; tentatively, D is TRBD1 (6 bases). V lost 4 bases and J lost 4, with 13 bases in between. The CDR3 is 13 amino acids. Germline loops: CDR1 SQVTM, CDR2 ANQGSEA.

The chain uses TRBV13 and TRBJ2-7; D unclear. Trimming left V 2 bases short and J 7 bases short, with 15 bases between. Germline CDR1 and CDR2: PRHDT and FYEKMQ (reference sequence). This CDR3 has 14 residues. The CDR3 region is CASSLKPTVWEQYF. For the CDR3, the DNA is TGTGCCAGCAGCTTAAAGCCCACAGTTTGGGAGCAGTACTTC.

Ten or more counts support this clonotype. The rearrangement joins TRBV4-3 to TRBJ1-2, with 11 bases identical to TRBD1. V gave up 5 bases and J gave up 3 bases; unmatched junction bases: 5. Germline V lookup: CDR1 LGHNA, CDR2 YSLEER. This CDR3 region has 15 residues. The CDR3 is CASSDPGQGDYGYTF. The CDR3 region has the DNA TGCGCCAGCAGCGACCCGGGACAGGGGGACTATGGCTACACCTTC.

As to this clonotype: The junction departs from germline at one end; a sequencing error may be responsible. V and J are TRBV19 and TRBJ2-7; D not resolved. Germline CDR1 and CDR2: LNHDA and SQIVND (reference sequence). The length of the CDR3 is 11 residues. Here the CDR3 DNA reads TGCGCCAGTGGTTCCGCCTACGAGCAGTACTTC. Translation: CASGSAYEQYF.

In this sample, this clonotype turned up many times. The V gene is TRBV20-1, the J gene TRBJ1-1, with D possibly TRBD1 on 6 matching bases. CDR1 DFQATT and CDR2 SNEGSKA come from the germline V gene (reference sequence). The CDR3 consists of 14 residues. V gave up 3 bases and J gave up 0 bases, with 11 bases separating them. Here the CDR3 DNA reads TGCAGTGCTAGTCCTGGGACAATGAACACTGAAGCTTTCTTT. Translated, it gives CSASPGTMNTEAFF.

Many counts were recorded for this clonotype. V gene TRBV29-1 combines with J gene TRBJ1-3; no definite D call. CDR3 length: 14 amino acids. CDR1 SQVTM and CDR2 ANQGSEA come from the germline V gene. Trimming removed 2 bases at V and 1 base at J, with 9 bases between. The CDR3 DNA reads TGCAGCGTTGAAAACCCTAATTCTGGAAACACCATATATTTT. It codes for CSVENPNSGNTIYF.

The chain has TRBV7-2 and TRBJ1-2; 9 positions match TRBD1. Germline values: CDR1 SGHTA, CDR2 FQGNSA. V dropped 1 base and J dropped 7; count of bases not matched to a gene: 7. CDR3 size: 15 residues. CDR3 coding DNA: TGTGCCAGCAGCTTAGGCAAGGGACAGGGCTCTGGCTACACCTTC. Its translation is CASSLGKGQGSGYTF.

The rearrangement uses TRBV7-9 and TRBJ2-3; D gene uncertain. The CDR3 contains 14 residues. V was cut by 1 base and J by 1 base, with 6 bases left in between. Germline values: CDR1 SEHNR, CDR2 FQNEAQ (reference sequence). CDR3 residues: CASSLGPGTDTQYF. CDR3 coding DNA: TGTGCCAGCAGCTTAGGGCCGGGCACAGATACGCAGTATTTT.

The chain recombines TRBV19 with TRBJ2-5; 9 bases align to TRBD2. This CDR3 region has 14 residues. CDR1 and CDR2 from the germline V gene are LNHDA and SQIVND (reference sequence). V shed 8 bases, J shed 4 bases, and the junction held 8 bases outside the gene matches. In DNA, the CDR3 is TGTGCCAGTGCTAGCGCGGGGGGGCGAGAGACCCAGTACTTC. This encodes CASASAGGRETQYF.